The 6 T cell receptor beta chains presented below share a single source sample, sequenced in a study of blood T cell repertoires in COVID-19. The assay was immunoSEQ multiplex PCR, and TCRdb's table has in-frame clones only and misses some. The sample lists 200,000 to 300,000 clones; approximately 80% were seen once. Sequencing was performed on peripheral blood. These receptor sequences come from a human donor in a cohort sampled during active COVID-19.

The V gene is TRBV4-1, the J gene TRBJ1-2; no clear D. CDR1 and CDR2 from the germline V gene are MGHRA and YSYEKL. Trimming cost V 0 bases and J 5 bases, with 16 bases left between them. CDR3 length equals 16 residues. In nucleotides, the CDR3 is TGCGCCAGCAGCCAAGATACGGCCGGGAGATTATATGGCTACACCTTC. It specifies CASSQDTAGRLYGYTF.

The genes are TRBV5-1 and TRBJ1-2, with TRBD1 matching 7 bases. Trimming cost V 3 bases and J 3 bases; bases outside gene matches: 8. CDR1 is SGHRS, CDR2 YFSETQ, per germline. The CDR3 sequence is 15 residues long. The CDR3 DNA reads TGCGCCAGCAGCTCGAGGGGGCGTGGTGACTATGGCTACACCTTC. Residues: CASSSRGRGDYGYTF.

The chain has TRBV7-3 and TRBJ2-5, with 8 bases matching TRBD1. V shed 5 bases, J shed 5 bases, and the junction held 10 bases outside the gene matches. This CDR3 contains 15 residues. Germline values: CDR1 SGHTA, CDR2 FQGTGA. As DNA, the CDR3 is TGTGCCAGCAGCCCGACAGGGGTAGTAGGGGAGACCCAGTACTTC. As protein: CASSPTGVVGETQYF.

This clone has more than one count but fewer than ten. The chain recombines TRBV10-2 with TRBJ1-5; 7 bases fit TRBD1. The length of the CDR3 is 17 residues. The V gene's germline CDR1 is WSHSY and CDR2 SAAADI. V shed 2 bases and J 2 bases; nucleotides not matched to a gene: 9. In DNA, the CDR3 is TGCGCCAGCAGTGAGCGACAGGGCCTGGGTGGCAATCAGCCCCAGCATTTT. It encodes CASSERQGLGGNQPQHF.

V usage is TRBV19 and J usage is TRBJ1-5, with 10 nucleotides matching TRBD1. The J segment lost 4 bases and the V segment lost 3 bases, leaving 3 bases of the junction unmatched. Germline V gene data show CDR1 as LNHDA and CDR2 as SQIVND (reference sequence). The CDR3 totals 15 residues. For the CDR3, the DNA is TGTGCCAGTAGTATTCCGGGACAGGGGAATCAGCCCCAGCATTTT. It yields the protein CASSIPGQGNQPQHF.

The chain carries TRBV28 and TRBJ2-7; 10 nucleotides agree with TRBD1. After removal of 10 bases from V and 3 bases from J, the junction contained 6 bases not matched to a gene. The germline V gene has CDR1 MDHEN and CDR2 SYDVKM. This CDR3 is 13 amino acids long. The CDR3 protein is CAIQRDRGYEQYF. The CDR3 coding sequence is TGTGCCATCCAAAGGGACAGGGGCTACGAGCAGTACTTC.